What follows are 8 T cell receptor beta chains derived from one specimen sequenced in a study of cytomegalovirus exposure and HLA in healthy donors. TCRdb's copy holds only in-frame clones and misses some; the assay was immunoSEQ multiplex PCR. The table records approximately 160,000 clones, roughly nine tenths of them present only once. Sequencing was performed on PBMCs. The receptors here all came from a woman between 18 and 29 years old in good health and CMV-seropositive.

The V and J genes are TRBV18 and TRBJ2-5; a possible D gene is TRBD1 (5 bases). Per germline, CDR1 KGHSH and CDR2 LQKENI. The CDR3 is 13 amino acids. Between the trimmed V and J ends, which lost 6 bases and 5 bases, there was a span of 13 bases. In DNA, the CDR3 is TGTGCCAGCTCGCCAGGGTTCGGGGAGACCCAGTACTTC. Protein product: CASSPGFGETQYF. Full variable domain (outside the CDR3, taken from reference TRBV18 and TRBJ2-5): NAGVMQNPRHLVRRRGQEARLRCSPMKGHSHVYWYRQLPEEGLKFMVYLQKENIIDESGMPKERFSAEFPKEGPSILRIQQVVRGDSAAYFCASSPGFGETQYFGPGTRLLVL.

The V gene is TRBV28, the J gene TRBJ2-2, with D maybe TRBD2 (6 bases). Germline loops: CDR1 MDHEN, CDR2 SYDVKM. The V end was cut by 2 bases, the J end by 3 bases, with 22 bases between. The CDR3 runs 19 residues. In DNA form, the CDR3 reads TGTGCCAGCAGTTTAATAATACGAGTCCGGCGGGGCCACACCGGGGAGCTGTTTTTT. It encodes CASSLIIRVRRGHTGELFF.

This chain links TRBV4-2 with TRBJ2-1; TRBD2 aligns across 7 bases. The CDR3 has 17 amino acids. Unmatched junction bases numbered 8, after V lost 0 bases and J lost 3 bases. From germline, CDR1 is LGHNA and CDR2 YNFKEQ. The CDR3 nucleotides read TGTGCCAGCAGCCAAGAGTCCCAAGCGGGGCTCTACAATGAGCAGTTCTTC. It codes for CASSQESQAGLYNEQFF.

The genes are TRBV9 and TRBJ2-3; 11 nucleotides match TRBD2. The CDR3 extends over 15 amino acids. V lost 3 bases, J lost 5 bases, and 5 bases stayed unmatched. In germline, CDR1 is SGDLS, CDR2 YYNGEE. CDR3 amino acids: CASSEGGLAEDTQYF. In DNA form, the CDR3 reads TGTGCCAGCAGCGAGGGGGGACTAGCGGAAGATACGCAGTATTTT.

The CDR3 coding sequence is TGTGCCAGCAGCTTGGGACTAGCGGTGCAAGAGACCCAGTACTTC. Its protein product is CASSLGLAVQETQYF. The rearrangement joins TRBV7-2 to TRBJ2-5; 11 bases map to TRBD2. There are 15 residues in the CDR3. Germline trimming cut 3 bases from V and 2 bases from J; bases unmatched to any gene: 2. CDR1 is SGHTA, CDR2 FQGNSA, per germline. Together with reference TRBV7-2 and TRBJ2-5, the CDR3 gives the full variable domain: GAGVSQSPSNKVTEKGKDVELRCDPISGHTALYWYRQSLGQGLEFLIYFQGNSAPDKSGLPSDRFSAERTGGSVSTLTIQRTQQEDSAVYLCASSLGLAVQETQYFGPGTRLLVL.

The chain employs TRBV30 and TRBJ2-1, with D maybe TRBD1 (6 bases). Germline CDR1 and CDR2: GTSNPN and SVGIG (reference sequence). V was shortened by 5 bases and J by 0 bases, with 23 bases between the two germline ends. The CDR3 spans 18 residues. The DNA for the CDR3 is TGTGCCTGGGGCCCTGGGACCGGACAGCCGTACTCCTACAATGAGCAGTTCTTC. Its protein is CAWGPGTGQPYSYNEQFF.

V usage is TRBV28 and J usage is TRBJ1-2; D is undetermined. The length of the CDR3 is 13 residues. V lost 5 bases, J lost 5 bases, and 12 bases lay in between. The germline CDR1 and CDR2 sequences are MDHEN and SYDVKM. CDR3 sequence: CASSPQQPYGYTF. The DNA of the CDR3 is TGTGCCAGCAGTCCCCAACAGCCTTATGGCTACACCTTC.

The chain links TRBV5-6 to TRBJ2-2; the D gene is possibly TRBD1 (6 bases). Trimming pared 5 bases from V and 4 bases from J, leaving 15 bases between. In germline, CDR1 is SGHDT, CDR2 YYEEEE. The CDR3 runs to 15 residues. The CDR3 spells CASREQGRATGELFF. The CDR3 DNA follows: TGTGCCAGCAGGGAACAGGGTCGGGCCACCGGGGAGCTGTTTTTT.